The clone carrying this TCR beta chain was observed a few times. The target antigen is unknown. These data originate in a study of T cells in Graves' hyperthyroidism and ophthalmopathy. Amplification targeted TCR beta CDR3 regions from RNA transcripts. Primed by the HTBI set, a first-round RT-PCR was run on the TCR CDR3. MiXCR, run by TCRdb on the multiplex PCR reads, gives a single entry per CDR3 protein. The sample records hundreds of thousands of distinct CDR3 sequences, around 39% being singletons. CDR3 length: 14 amino acids. Trimming took 4 bases from V and 7 from J, leaving 17 bases between them. The germline CDR1 and CDR2 sequences are LNHDA and SQIVND (reference sequence). Study-wide results and limits: Among thyroid clonotypes expanded above 0.001, most also appeared in blood.

The receptor was derived from a man aged 18 to 29 with Graves' hyperthyroidism. The sequenced sample was blood. The chain recombines TRBV19 with TRBJ2-7, with D possibly matching TRBD2 (7 bases). Here the CDR3 reads CASSTSRGPEEQYF. The DNA of the CDR3 is TGTGCCAGTAGTACCTCGCGGGGGCCAGAAGAGCAGTACTTC.